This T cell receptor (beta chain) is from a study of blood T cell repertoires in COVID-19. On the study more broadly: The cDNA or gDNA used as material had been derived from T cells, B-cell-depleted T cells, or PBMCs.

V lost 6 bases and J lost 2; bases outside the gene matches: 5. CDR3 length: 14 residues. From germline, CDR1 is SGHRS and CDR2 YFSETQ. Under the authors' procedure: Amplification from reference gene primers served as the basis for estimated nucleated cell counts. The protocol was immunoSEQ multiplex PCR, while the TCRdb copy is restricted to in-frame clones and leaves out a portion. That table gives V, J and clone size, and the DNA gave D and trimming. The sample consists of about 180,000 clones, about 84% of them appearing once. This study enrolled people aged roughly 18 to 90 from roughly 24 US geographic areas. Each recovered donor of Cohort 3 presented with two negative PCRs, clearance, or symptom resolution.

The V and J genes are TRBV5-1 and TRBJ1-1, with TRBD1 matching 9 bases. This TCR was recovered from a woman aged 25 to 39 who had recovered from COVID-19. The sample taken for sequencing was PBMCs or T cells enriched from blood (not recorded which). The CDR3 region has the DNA TGCGCCAGCACCCAGACAGGGGGTAACACTGAAGCTTTCTTT. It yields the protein CASTQTGGNTEAFF.